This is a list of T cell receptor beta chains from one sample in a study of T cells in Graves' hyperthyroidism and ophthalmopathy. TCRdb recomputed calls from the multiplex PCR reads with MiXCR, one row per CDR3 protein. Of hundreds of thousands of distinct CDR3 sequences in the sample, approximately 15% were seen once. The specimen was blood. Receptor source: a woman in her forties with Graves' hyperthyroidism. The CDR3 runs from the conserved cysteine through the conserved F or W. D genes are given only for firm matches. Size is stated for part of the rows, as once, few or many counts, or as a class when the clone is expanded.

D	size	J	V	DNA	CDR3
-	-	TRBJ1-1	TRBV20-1	TGCAGTGCTTTAAGGGTCCTGGACACTGAAGCTTTCTTT	CSALRVLDTEAFF
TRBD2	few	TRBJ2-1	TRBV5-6	TGTGCCAGCACCCTGACTAGCGGGAGTGGTAGGCCCTACAATGAGCAGTTCTTC	CASTLTSGSGRPYNEQFF
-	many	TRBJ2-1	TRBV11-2	TGTGCCAGCAGACGGGACCGCCTCACCTACAATGAGCAGTTCTTC	CASRRDRLTYNEQFF
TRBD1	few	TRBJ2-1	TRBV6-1	TGTGCCAGCGGGGAAGAGACAGGGCGACCGCACTACAATGAGCAGTTCTTC	CASGEETGRPHYNEQFF
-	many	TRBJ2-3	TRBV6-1	TGTGCCAGCAGTGGCACGGGCTATAGCACAGATACGCAGTATTTT	CASSGTGYSTDTQYF
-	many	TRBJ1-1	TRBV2	TGTGCCAGCCAGGCAGCCTACACTGAAGCTTTCTTT	CASQAAYTEAFF
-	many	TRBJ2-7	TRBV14	TGTGCCAGCAGCCAAGGGGCTCTATACGAGCAGTACTTC	CASSQGALYEQYF
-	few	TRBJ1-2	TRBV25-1	TGTGCCAGCAGTGATCAATACGTATATGGCTACACCTTC	CASSDQYVYGYTF
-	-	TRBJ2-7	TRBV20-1	TGCAGTGCTAGAGTCGGAACAGAAAGTGGCGAGCAGTACTTC	CSARVGTESGEQYF
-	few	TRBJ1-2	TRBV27	TGTGCCAGCAGTGCTCAGGGCTATGGCTACACCTTC	CASSAQGYGYTF
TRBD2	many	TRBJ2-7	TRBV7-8	TGTGCCAGCAGCTCCCCCTCTATACTTCGGACTAGCGTTGGGGAGCAGTACTTC	CASSSPSILRTSVGEQYF
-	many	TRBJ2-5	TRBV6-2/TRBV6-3	TGTGCCAGCAGTTATGGAGGACGCGAGACCCAGTACTTC	CASSYGGRETQYF
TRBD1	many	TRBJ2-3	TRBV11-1	TGTGCCAGCAGTAAACAGGGGGCAGGTACAGATACGCAGTATTTT	CASSKQGAGTDTQYF
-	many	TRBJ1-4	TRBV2	TGTGCCAGCAGTGAGCCGGGGATGGGTGAAAAACTGTTTTTT	CASSEPGMGEKLFF
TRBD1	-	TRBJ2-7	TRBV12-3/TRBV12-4	TGTGCCAGCAGTTTGGCGACAGGGGCCGAGCAGTACTTC	CASSLATGAEQYF
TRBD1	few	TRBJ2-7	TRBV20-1	TGCAGTGCTAGCCAGGACAGGATTTACGAGCAGTACTTC	CSASQDRIYEQYF
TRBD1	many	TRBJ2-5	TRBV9	TGTGCCAGCAGCGCCGGCCTCAAGACAGGGCCCCAAGAGACCCAGTACTTC	CASSAGLKTGPQETQYF
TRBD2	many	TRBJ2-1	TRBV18	TGTGCCAGCTCACCCCGAGGGACTAGCCTAGTCGAGCAGTTCTTC	CASSPRGTSLVEQFF
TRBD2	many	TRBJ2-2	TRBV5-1	TGCGCCAGCAGCTTGGTGACGGGAGGAGGTTTATCGAACACCGGGGAGCTGTTTTTT	CASSLVTGGGLSNTGELFF
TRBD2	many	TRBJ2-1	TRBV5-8	TGTGCCAGCAGAGGGACGGCAGATCCGGGACTAGCGCGCACCTCCTACAATGAGCAGTTCTTC	CASRGTADPGLARTSYNEQFF
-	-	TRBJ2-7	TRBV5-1	TGCGCCAGCAGTGTCCACGACGGCAATGAGCAGTACTTC	CASSVHDGNEQYF
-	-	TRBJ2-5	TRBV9	TGTGCCAGCAGCGTAGTAGTAGGGGCTCAAGAGACCCAGTACTTC	CASSVVVGAQETQYF
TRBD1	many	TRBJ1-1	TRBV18	TGTGCCAGCTCACCGATTCAGGGGGCCCTGAACACTGAAGCTTTCTTT	CASSPIQGALNTEAFF
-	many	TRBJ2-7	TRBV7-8	TGTGCCAGCAGCTTAGGAGACTATGCCTACGAGCAGTACTTC	CASSLGDYAYEQYF
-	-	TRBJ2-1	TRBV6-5	TGTGCCAGCAGTTACTCGGCAAGCCCCCCCTACAATGAGCAGTTCTTC	CASSYSASPPYNEQFF
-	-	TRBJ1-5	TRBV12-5	TGTGCTAGTGGTCTGGGACACACCAATCAGCCCCAGCATTTT	CASGLGHTNQPQHF
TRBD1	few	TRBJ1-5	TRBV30	TGTGCCTGGAGTCCGAGGACAGGGGGCCGGGGCAATCAGCCCCAGCATTTT	CAWSPRTGGRGNQPQHF
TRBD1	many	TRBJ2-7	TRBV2	TGTGCCAGCAGGGGGGACAGGGGGCGCCCCTACGAGCAGTACTTC	CASRGDRGRPYEQYF
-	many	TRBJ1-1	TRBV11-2	TGTGCCAGCAGCTTACAAAATGAAGCTTTCTTT	CASSLQNEAFF
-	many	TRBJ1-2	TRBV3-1	TGTGCCAGCAGCCAAGGGGGCATTGGCTACACCTTC	CASSQGGIGYTF
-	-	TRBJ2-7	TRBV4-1	TGCGCCAGCAGCCGGTCATCGGGGGAGCAGTACTTC	CASSRSSGEQYF
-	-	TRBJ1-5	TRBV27	TGTGCCAGCAGTATGCGAAATAGCAATCAGCCCCAGCATTTT	CASSMRNSNQPQHF
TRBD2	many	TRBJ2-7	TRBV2	TGTGCCAGCAGTCGAGGGGGGCTAGCGGGAGTGAATTACGAGCAGTACTTC	CASSRGGLAGVNYEQYF
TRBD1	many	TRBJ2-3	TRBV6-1	TGTGCCAGCAGCGGGGGGACAGGGTCATCAGATACGCAGTATTTT	CASSGGTGSSDTQYF
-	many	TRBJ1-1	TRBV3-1	TGTGCCAGCAGCCAAGATACTTCCAGGGGTCAAGCTTTCTTT	CASSQDTSRGQAFF
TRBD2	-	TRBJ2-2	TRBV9	TGTGCCAGCCACAGCGGGAGGAACACCGGGGAGCTGTTTTTT	CASHSGRNTGELFF
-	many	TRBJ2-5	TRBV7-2	TGTGCCAGCAGCGGGAGGGGGATGGAGACCCAGTACTTC	CASSGRGMETQYF
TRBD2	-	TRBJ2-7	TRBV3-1	TGTGCCAGCAGCCAAGGGGGGGGGGAGCTGGACGAGCAGTACTTC	CASSQGGGELDEQYF
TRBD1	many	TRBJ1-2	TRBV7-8	TGTGCCAGCAGCTTATTACAGGGGGCGGGGGGTGGCTACACCTTC	CASSLLQGAGGGYTF
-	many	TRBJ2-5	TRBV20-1	TGCAGTGCCAATGGGCGGGATTTAGGAGAGACCCAGTACTTC	CSANGRDLGETQYF
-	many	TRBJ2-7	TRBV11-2	TGTGCCAGCAGCTTACTAGGGCTGACTTACGAGCAGTACTTC	CASSLLGLTYEQYF
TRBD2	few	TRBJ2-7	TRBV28	TGTGCCAGCACCCTTAGCGGGAGAAGATCCTACGAGCAGTACTTC	CASTLSGRRSYEQYF
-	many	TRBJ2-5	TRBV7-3	TGTGCCAGCAGCTTAGGGACAAAAGAGACCCAGTACTTC	CASSLGTKETQYF
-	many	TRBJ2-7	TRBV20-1	TGCAGTGCCCAGATCCTCCGGGAGCCCTACGAGCAGTACTTC	CSAQILREPYEQYF
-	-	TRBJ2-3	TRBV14	TGTGCCAGCAGCCAAGGGGACGCACGGGCGGCAGATACGCAGTATTTT	CASSQGDARAADTQYF